The table lists the clone carrying this T cell receptor (beta chain) with a few counts. Its cognate antigen is unknown. With 2 bases removed from V and 4 bases from J, the gap between germline ends came to 11 bases. Per the germline V gene, CDR1 is SGHTA and CDR2 is FQGNSA. CDR3 length equals 14 residues. This sample is part of a study of blood T cells in healthy people across ages. A second 7 to 11 cycle PCR used barcoded and J-beta primers. TCRdb redid the calling of the 5' RACE reads with MiXCR, one entry per CDR3 protein. The table shows 1.5 million to 2 million distinct CDR3 sequences, with roughly 27% occurring only once. Study findings and constraints: Researchers said unsorted PBMCs prevented a conclusive naive versus antigen-experienced comparison.

Material for sequencing was blood. This clonotype was sampled from a woman in her 30s in good health. The rearrangement links TRBV7-2 to TRBJ1-2, with D unclear. This chain's CDR3 is CASSLREAPYGYTF. As DNA, the CDR3 is TGTGCCAGCAGCTTAAGGGAGGCCCCCTATGGCTACACCTTC. The full variable domain, rest sourced from reference TRBV7-2 and TRBJ1-2, is GAGVSQSPSNKVTEKGKDVELRCDPISGHTALYWYRQSLGQGLEFLIYFQGNSAPDKSGLPSDRFSAERTGGSVSTLTIQRTQQEDSAVYLCASSLREAPYGYTFGSGTRLTVV.